What follows are 25 T cell receptor beta chains derived from one specimen sequenced in a study of T cell responses to AZD1222 COVID-19 vaccine. Method: immunoSEQ multiplex PCR; TCRdb's copy keeps in-frame clones and lacks some. The data contain 180,000 or so clones, about 92% of them singletons. Sequencing used peripheral blood, obtained 28 days after the second AZD1222 dose. These receptor sequences come from an adult who received the AZD1222 COVID-19 vaccine.

A few counts support this clone. V usage is TRBV19 and J usage is TRBJ1-3; no definite D call. This CDR3 contains 17 residues. V shed 10 bases and J shed 0 bases, with 22 bases lying between them. Germline V CDR1 and CDR2: LNHDA, SQIVND (reference sequence). The CDR3 region is CATESGIGLTSGNTIYF. As DNA, the CDR3 is TGTGCCACGGAGAGCGGCATCGGTCTTACCTCTGGAAACACCATATATTTT. The full variable domain, in which reference TRBV19 and TRBJ1-3 provide the parts outside the CDR3, is DGGITQSPKYLFRKEGQNVTLSCEQNLNHDAMYWYRQDPGQGLRLIYYSQIVNDFQKGDIAEGYSVSREKKESFPLTVTSAQKNPTAFYLCATESGIGLTSGNTIYFGEGSWLTVV.

This chain connects TRBV6-4 to TRBJ2-2; D may be TRBD2 (5 bases). Deletions cut 0 bases from V and 4 bases from J, with 9 bases between. The CDR3 contains 15 residues. The germline V gene encodes CDR1 MRHNA and CDR2 SNTAGT. The CDR3 DNA sequence: TGTGCCAGCAGTGACTCGGCGGGTTTCACCGGGGAGCTGTTTTTT. Protein product: CASSDSAGFTGELFF.

The chain recombines TRBV19 with TRBJ2-7; 10 bases map to TRBD1. V was clipped by 9 bases and J by 3 bases; unmatched bases: 11. This CDR3 is built from 15 residues. Germline loops: CDR1 LNHDA, CDR2 SQIVND (reference sequence). The CDR3 DNA reads TGTGCCAGACTCCCCCCGGGACAGGGGTACTACGAGCAGTACTTC. Protein sequence: CARLPPGQGYYEQYF.

The chain combines TRBV4-2 with TRBJ2-3; D call uncertain. CDR1 LGHNA and CDR2 YNFKEQ come from the germline V gene. V shed 1 base and J shed 6 bases, with 11 bases lying between them. This CDR3 has 14 residues. The CDR3 sequence is CASSQGSLTDTQYF. The CDR3 DNA reads as TGTGCCAGCAGCCAAGGCAGCCTAACGGATACGCAGTATTTT.

The V and J genes are TRBV2 and TRBJ2-3, with 12 bases lining up with TRBD2. This CDR3 region has 15 residues. The V segment lost 6 bases and the J segment 6 bases; nucleotides outside the gene matches: 7. Per the germline V gene, CDR1 is SNHLY and CDR2 is FYNNEI. The CDR3 DNA sequence: TGTGCCAGCAGGTTACTAGCGGGGGGCGAGGATACGCAGTATTTT. Translation: CASRLLAGGEDTQYF. Full variable domain (outside the CDR3, taken from reference TRBV2 and TRBJ2-3): EPEVTQTPSHQVTQMGQEVILRCVPISNHLYFYWYRQILGQKVEFLVSFYNNEISEKSEIFDDQFSVERPDGSNFTLKIRSTKLEDSAMYFCASRLLAGGEDTQYFGPGTRLTVL.

The V and J genes are TRBV10-3 and TRBJ2-1, with 7 bases matching TRBD1. CDR1 and CDR2 (germline): ENHRY, SYGVKD. The CDR3 totals 14 residues. Trimming removed 3 bases from V and 9 bases from J; junction bases left unmatched: 8. Here the CDR3 DNA reads TGTGCCATCAGTGATGGGACAGCGAGCGGTGAGCAGTTCTTC. Its protein product is CAISDGTASGEQFF.

The genes are TRBV30 and TRBJ1-4, with 10 bases aligning to TRBD1. Germline V gene lookup returns CDR1 GTSNPN and CDR2 SVGIG (reference sequence). CDR3 size: 14 residues. J was trimmed by 8 bases and V by 3 bases; bases with no gene match: 6. CDR3 residues: CAWRRTGGREKLFF. The CDR3 DNA reads TGTGCCTGGAGACGGACAGGGGGACGGGAAAAACTGTTTTTT.

The CDR3: CASSRLGGESSYNEQFF. The CDR3 coding sequence is TGTGCCAGCAGCCGTCTGGGGGGCGAGTCCTCCTACAATGAGCAGTTCTTC. The J gene is TRBJ2-1, the V gene TRBV7-2; the D call may be TRBD1 or TRBD2 (6 bases each). CDR3 length: 17 amino acids. In germline, CDR1 is SGHTA, CDR2 FQGNSA. V dropped 5 bases and J dropped 0 bases, with 17 bases sitting between them.

This chain connects TRBV29-1 to TRBJ1-1; 8 nucleotides match TRBD1. The CDR3 consists of 13 residues. Germline V gene sequence: CDR1 SQVTM, CDR2 ANQGSEA. J was trimmed by 2 bases and V by 6 bases; bases with no gene match: 5. The CDR3 sequence is CSVEDRANTEAFF. DNA of the CDR3: TGCAGCGTGGAGGACAGGGCCAACACTGAAGCTTTCTTT.

The sample holds one count of this clone. The chain uses TRBV10-3 and TRBJ1-1; 7 bases align to TRBD1. CDR1 and CDR2 (germline): ENHRY, SYGVKD. Trimming took 0 bases from V and 9 from J; bases not matched to a gene: 7. This CDR3 comprises 14 residues. CDR3 protein: CAISESTAGGKAFF. The CDR3 coding sequence is TGTGCCATCAGTGAGTCGACGGCAGGGGGGAAAGCTTTCTTT.

The chain has TRBV9 and TRBJ2-1; TRBD2 aligns across 8 bases. CDR1 and CDR2 from the germline V gene are SGDLS and YYNGEE. V trimming: 7 bases; J trimming: 0 bases; junction bases outside the gene matches: 6. This CDR3 contains 15 residues. DNA for the CDR3: TGTGCCAGCGGCCTACTAGCGGACTCCTACAATGAGCAGTTCTTC. This translates into CASGLLADSYNEQFF.

The chain uses TRBV6-4 and TRBJ1-5; D is undetermined. The germline gives CDR1 MRHNA, CDR2 SNTAGT. This CDR3 has 11 amino acids. V dropped 7 bases and J dropped 3 bases, with 4 bases sitting between them. CDR3 protein: CASKINQPQHF. The CDR3, as DNA: TGTGCCAGCAAGATCAATCAGCCCCAGCATTTT.

The J gene is TRBJ2-7, the V gene TRBV7-2; 13 bases align to TRBD2. This CDR3 has 16 amino acids. With V trimmed by 1 base and J by 4 bases, 4 bases remained unmatched. From germline, CDR1 is SGHTA and CDR2 FQGNSA. The DNA for the CDR3 is TGTGCCAGCAGCTTAGGACTAGCGGGAGGCGGATACGAGCAGTACTTC. This gives the protein CASSLGLAGGGYEQYF.

The chain couples TRBV2 to TRBJ1-2, with D unresolved. V was trimmed by 2 bases and J by 8 bases, leaving 12 bases between them. Germline V gene lookup returns CDR1 SNHLY and CDR2 FYNNEI. This CDR3 spans 13 amino acids. The CDR3 sequence: CASSESGVWGYTF. In DNA, the CDR3 is TGTGCCAGCAGTGAATCGGGCGTGTGGGGCTACACCTTC.

The rearrangement links TRBV24-1 to TRBJ2-7; 8 bases fit TRBD1. CDR1 is KGHDR and CDR2 is SFDVKD in the germline V gene. This CDR3 contains 15 residues. The V and J ends lost 1 base and 2 bases, in that order; junction bases with no gene match: 3. The CDR3, as DNA: TGTGCCACCAGTGATTTACAGGGGGAAACCTACGAGCAGTACTTC. Its protein product is CATSDLQGETYEQYF.

This chain connects TRBV5-1 to TRBJ1-1; 8 bases are shared with TRBD1. CDR1 and CDR2 (germline): SGHRS, YFSETQ. The trim removed 3 bases at V and 2 bases at J, leaving 6 bases unmatched. The CDR3 loop spans 15 amino acids. The CDR3 DNA reads as TGCGCCAGCAGCTCCCAGACAGGGGATAACACTGAAGCTTTCTTT. Its protein product is CASSSQTGDNTEAFF.

V and J are TRBV27 and TRBJ1-1, with D possibly matching TRBD1 (5 bases). CDR1 and CDR2 (germline): MNHEY, SMNVEV (reference sequence). The CDR3 loop spans 13 amino acids. Trimming shortened V by 3 bases and J by 7 bases, and 12 bases separated the two germline ends. The CDR3 sequence: CASSLMVGGEAFF. CDR3 nucleotide sequence: TGTGCCAGCAGTTTGATGGTGGGGGGTGAAGCTTTCTTT.

CDR3 amino acids: CASSPPSRAAQAFF. The CDR3 region has the DNA TGTGCCAGCAGCCCCCCCTCCCGGGCAGCCCAAGCTTTCTTT. This rearrangement joins TRBV3-1 (or the pseudogene TRBV3-2) to TRBJ1-1, with no clear D. Looked up from germline, CDR1 is LGHDT and CDR2 is YNNKEL (reference sequence). Trimming stripped 4 bases from V and 9 bases from J, with 18 bases between. This CDR3 spans 14 amino acids.

This sequence joins TRBV20-1 and TRBJ2-3; TRBD2 agrees at 7 bases. Germline lookup yields CDR1 DFQATT and CDR2 SNEGSKA (reference sequence). This CDR3 region has 13 residues. In DNA form, the CDR3 reads TGCAGCGCTCGTGGGGGGGTCGTAGATACGCAGTATTTT. Translated: CSARGGVVDTQYF.

CDR3 sequence: CASGLRQAAYGYTF. As DNA, the CDR3 is TGTGCCAGCGGCTTGAGACAGGCCGCCTATGGCTACACCTTC. V usage is TRBV28 and J usage is TRBJ1-2, with a possible D match to TRBD1 (6 bases). This CDR3 has 14 residues. Germline CDR1 MDHEN, CDR2 SYDVKM. V shed 8 bases and J shed 4 bases, with 17 bases lying between them.

The gene calls are TRBV4-1 and TRBJ1-2; the D gene is possibly TRBD1 (6 bases). Germline V gene sequence: CDR1 MGHRA, CDR2 YSYEKL. The V and J ends lost 0 bases and 0 bases respectively, with 11 bases between them. The CDR3 runs 16 residues. In DNA form, the CDR3 reads TGCGCCAGCAGCCAAGATACAGGGCTGTCTAACTATGGCTACACCTTC. It specifies CASSQDTGLSNYGYTF.

The chain couples TRBV3-1 (or the pseudogene TRBV3-2) to TRBJ2-6; perhaps D is TRBD1 or TRBD2 (5 bases each). This CDR3 region has 13 residues. The germline CDR1 and CDR2 sequences are LGHDT and YNNKEL (reference sequence). V lost 6 bases and J 3 bases, leaving 6 bases between the germline ends. The CDR3 DNA is TGTGCCAGCAGGGGGGTTGGGGCCAACGTCCTGACTTTC. Translation gives CASRGVGANVLTF.

This chain connects TRBV6-4 to TRBJ1-1; TRBD1 matches 7 bases. The V gene end was trimmed by 6 bases and the J gene end by 6 bases; junction bases not matched to a gene: 10. The CDR3 spans 14 residues. Germline V lookup: CDR1 MRHNA, CDR2 SNTAGT. CDR3 in DNA: TGTGCCAGCAGGAACAGGGGTGGTAGCGCTGAAGCTTTCTTT. Its protein is CASRNRGGSAEAFF.

The chain combines TRBV7-2 with TRBJ2-1; D remains ambiguous. The CDR3 covers 13 residues. Per the germline V gene, CDR1 is SGHTA and CDR2 is FQGNSA. The V end lost 2 bases, the J end lost 9 bases, and 11 bases lay between the germline ends. The CDR3 nucleotides read TGTGCCAGCAGCTTAAGCCGTACGATTGAGCAGTTCTTC. Its protein is CASSLSRTIEQFF.

The J gene is TRBJ2-5, the V gene TRBV27; 14 nucleotides align to TRBD2. The CDR3 consists of 17 residues. Trimming cost V 5 bases and J 7 bases; bases outside gene matches: 12. Germline-derived CDR1 and CDR2 are MNHEY and SMNVEV (reference sequence). This CDR3 reads CASSPNWTSGGRRTQYF. The CDR3 DNA reads as TGTGCCAGCAGTCCCAATTGGACTAGCGGGGGGAGGCGGACCCAGTACTTC.